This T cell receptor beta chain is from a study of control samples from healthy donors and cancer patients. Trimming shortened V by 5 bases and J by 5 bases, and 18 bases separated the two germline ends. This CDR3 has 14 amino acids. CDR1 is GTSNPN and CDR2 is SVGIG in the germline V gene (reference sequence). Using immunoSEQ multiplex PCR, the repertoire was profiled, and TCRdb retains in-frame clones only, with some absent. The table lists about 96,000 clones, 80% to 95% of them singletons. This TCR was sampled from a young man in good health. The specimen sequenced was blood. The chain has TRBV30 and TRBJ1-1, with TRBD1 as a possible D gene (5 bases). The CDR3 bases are TGTGCCTGGCCCGTTCGGGGGGGACGGACTGAAGCTTTCTTT. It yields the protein CAWPVRGGRTEAFF. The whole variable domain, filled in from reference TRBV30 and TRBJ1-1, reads SQTIHQWPATLVQPVGSPLSLECTVEGTSNPNLYWYRQAAGRGLQLLFYSVGIGQISSEVPQNLSASRPQDRQFILSSKKLLLSDSGFYLCAWPVRGGRTEAFFGQGTRLTVV.